The source of this TCR beta chain is a study of blood T cell repertoires in COVID-19. At the level of the study: Acute and convalescent COVID-19 samples came from the United States, Italy and Spain.

Assay: immunoSEQ multiplex PCR; the TCRdb copy retains only in-frame clones and omits some. The repertoire holds about 76,000 clones, with approximately 83% as singletons. Losses at the gene ends were 5 bases for V and 2 bases for J; bases not matched to a gene: 4. This CDR3 contains 14 residues. Germline lookup yields CDR1 SNHLY and CDR2 FYNNEI. The rearrangement joins TRBV2 to TRBJ1-2; 8 positions match TRBD1. Sequencing was carried out using peripheral blood. The sequence derives from a human donor in a cohort sampled during active COVID-19. CDR3 residues: CASSLRTGNYGYTF. The CDR3 DNA reads as TGTGCCAGCAGTTTACGGACAGGGAACTATGGCTACACCTTC.